Listed below are T cell receptor beta chains from one sample, sequenced in a study of a mutant IDH1 vaccine in newly diagnosed glioma. TCRdb's table, derived via immunoSEQ multiplex PCR, lists solely in-frame clones and lacks some. This table holds about 53,000 clones, about 81% found once. What these receptors recognize is not known. The specimen comprised PBMCs, sampled from a glioma patient whose treatment included an IDH1 peptide vaccine. Receptor source: a woman aged 40 to 49 with glioma. Some clones in this sample may be carry-over from other donors' samples. The CDR3 runs from the conserved cysteine through the conserved F or W. The D gene is left open where the match is weak. A clone size is listed for some rows: how often the clone was seen (once, few, many), or a class if it is expanded.

>TRBV7-2|.|TRBJ1-4|13|.
CASSLDGNEKLFF
TGTGCCAGCAGCTTAGACGGGAATGAAAAACTGTTTTTT
>TRBV4-3|.|TRBJ2-4|15|.
CASSQDDMVGNIQYF
TGCGCCAGCAGCCAAGATGACATGGTAGGAAACATTCAGTACTTC
>TRBV19|.|TRBJ1-1|17|.
CASREGGRLRGGTEAFF
TGTGCCAGTAGGGAAGGAGGTCGCCTAAGGGGGGGCACTGAAGCTTTCTTT
>TRBV4-3|.|TRBJ2-2|14|TRBD1
CASSQQGAVGELFF
TGCGCCAGCAGCCAACAGGGGGCGGTCGGGGAGCTGTTTTTT
>TRBV11-2|.|TRBJ2-5|12|.
CASSRTQETQYF
TGTGCCAGCAGCCGGACTCAAGAGACCCAGTACTTC
>TRBV4-3|.|TRBJ2-2|13|.
CASSPGDGGELFF
TGCGCCAGCAGCCCCGGGGATGGCGGGGAGCTGTTTTTT
>TRBV28|.|TRBJ1-1|13|.
CASSLLWNTEAFF
TGTGCCAGCAGTTTATTGTGGAACACTGAAGCTTTCTTT
>TRBV9|.|TRBJ2-1|11|.
CASSASNEQFF
TGTGCCAGCAGCGCTAGTAATGAGCAGTTCTTC
>TRBV6-1|.|TRBJ2-7|15|.
CASSELAFSSYEQYF
TGTGCCAGCAGTGAATTGGCTTTCAGCTCCTACGAGCAGTACTTC
>TRBV9|.|TRBJ1-2|17|TRBD1
CASSVGTGGRANYGYTF
TGTGCCAGCAGCGTAGGGACAGGGGGCAGAGCTAACTATGGCTACACCTTC
>TRBV6-1|few|TRBJ1-1|13|.
CASSEDGFGEAFF
TGTGCCAGCAGTGAGGACGGATTCGGTGAAGCTTTCTTT
>TRBV30|.|TRBJ2-1|13|.
CAWSVKGVGEQFF
TGTGCCTGGAGTGTAAAAGGGGTTGGTGAGCAGTTCTTC
>TRBV6-4|.|TRBJ2-3|15|TRBD2
CASSALAGGRDTQYF
TGTGCCAGCAGTGCCCTAGCGGGGGGCCGGGATACGCAGTATTTT
>TRBV11-3|.|TRBJ1-2|15|.
CASSFPTKPPYGYTF
TGTGCCAGCAGCTTCCCTACTAAGCCGCCCTATGGCTACACCTTC